The entry below describes one T cell receptor beta chain. The data stem from a study of blood T cell repertoires in COVID-19. Study-level information: Spain, Italy and the United States supplied samples that represented acute and convalescent COVID-19. T cells, B-cell-depleted T cells, or PBMCs provided the cDNA or gDNA that served as material.

Per the germline V gene, CDR1 is MDHEN and CDR2 is SYDVKM. V lost 6 bases and J 10 bases, leaving 16 bases between the germline ends. CDR3 length: 14 amino acids. Per the original data handling: Estimates of nucleated cell counts were drawn from the amplification of reference gene primers. Libraries were prepared by immunoSEQ multiplex PCR; TCRdb keeps only in-frame clonotypes and omits some of them. V and J calls and clone size are those listed in that table; D and trimming were worked out from the DNA. The repertoire holds roughly 320,000 clones, with roughly 86% as singletons. The V call is TRBV28, the J call TRBJ1-6, with a weak D call TRBD1 (6 bases). This TCR was recovered from a man in his sixties or seventies with acute or convalescent COVID-19. The sequenced sample consisted of peripheral blood. This CDR3 reads CASRGGIRNSPLHF. The CDR3, as DNA: TGTGCCAGCAGAGGGGGTATCAGGAACTCACCCCTCCACTTT.